The T cell receptor (beta chain) described here comes from a study of cytomegalovirus exposure and HLA in healthy donors. The PCR contained 60 Vbeta and 13 Jbeta primers. Sequencing used immunoSEQ multiplex PCR; TCRdb keeps in-frame clones, though not all of them. The repertoire holds approximately 300,000 clones, about four fifths seen once, with approximately 0.3% in the top ten. The CDR3 sequence is 15 residues long. The V and J ends lost 4 bases and 1 base respectively, with 14 bases between them. CDR1 and CDR2 (germline): SGHDT, YYEEEE. The sequencing sample was made of PBMCs. This sequence joins TRBV5-6 and TRBJ1-1; unclear D gene. The TCR originated in a girl aged 2-15 years in good health and CMV-seronegative. As DNA, the CDR3 is TGTGCCAGCAGCGAACAGCAGTCCGGGAACACTGAAGCTTTCTTT. Protein product: CASSEQQSGNTEAFF.